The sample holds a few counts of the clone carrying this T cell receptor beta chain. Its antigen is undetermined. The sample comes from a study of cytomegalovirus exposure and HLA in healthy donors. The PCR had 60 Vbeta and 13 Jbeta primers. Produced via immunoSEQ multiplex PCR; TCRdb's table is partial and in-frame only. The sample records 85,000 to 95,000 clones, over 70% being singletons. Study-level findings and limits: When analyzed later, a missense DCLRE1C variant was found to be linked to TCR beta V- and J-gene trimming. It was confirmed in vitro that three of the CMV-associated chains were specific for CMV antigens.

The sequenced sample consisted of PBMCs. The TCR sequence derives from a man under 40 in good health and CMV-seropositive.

The CDR3 DNA sequence: TGTGCCAGCAGTTTGTCCGGACAATATAATTCACCCCTCCACTTT. Protein product: CASSLSGQYNSPLHF. V usage is TRBV27 and J usage is TRBJ1-6; maybe TRBD1 (5 bases). Germline CDR1 reads MNHEY; CDR2 reads SMNVEV (reference sequence). CDR3 length equals 15 residues. V shed 3 bases and J shed 4 bases, with 10 bases lying between them.